This T cell receptor beta chain was retrieved from a study of shared clonotypes between healthy human individuals. Study overall: The plates for each donor numbered three CD4 naive, three CD4 memory, two CD8 naive and one CD8 memory. Study findings and constraints: Researchers found naive subsets generally carried larger estimated richness than memory subsets.

The CD4+ fraction was divided into a CD45RA+ naive subset and a CD45RA-negative memory subset. Authors' analysis steps: Sequence data from immunoSEQ were junction-only and lacked quality scores; consequently, filtering differed. Generated by immunoSEQ multiplex PCR, the TCRdb table keeps only in-frame clones and is missing some. That table supplies the V and J calls and clone size; D and trimming were determined from the DNA. The sample holds about 1.1 million clones, roughly 80% seen once. Concerning this clone itself: Its antigen is undetermined.

The V gene's germline CDR1 is SNHLY and CDR2 FYNNEI. V lost 6 bases and J 4 bases, leaving 22 bases between the germline ends. CDR3 length: 18 amino acids. Sequenced input: memory CD4+ T cells from PBMCs. The sample's subset: CD45RA-negative fraction. This clonotype was sampled from a man aged 18 to 29 in good health. Some clones in this sample may be carry-over from other donors' samples. The rearrangement joins TRBV2 to TRBJ2-6, with D unclear. The CDR3 here is CASRAIRAINRGANVLTF. The CDR3 DNA sequence: TGTGCCAGCAGGGCCATACGGGCAATTAACCGCGGGGCCAACGTCCTGACTTTC.